These T cell receptor beta chains were read from a single sample in a study of blood T cell repertoires in COVID-19. The repertoire was sequenced with immunoSEQ multiplex PCR; TCRdb's copy has only in-frame clones and lacks some. Counted here are around 100,000 clones, around 90% occurring once; the ten biggest clones make up roughly 6.5%. The sample was peripheral blood. All receptors derive from a woman aged 55-75 years with acute or convalescent COVID-19. The CDR3 runs from the conserved cysteine through the conserved F or W. A D gene is named only where the DNA matches it firmly. Only part of the rows carry a size: once, few, many, or a class if the clone is expanded.

v_call: TRBV7-9
cdr3_length: 16
clone_size: once
d_call: .
j_call: TRBJ2-3
cdr3_aa: CASSSGAAISTDTQYF
cdr3_nt: TGTGCCAGCAGCTCTGGCGCAGCGATTAGCACAGATACGCAGTATTTT

v_call: TRBV7-2
cdr3_length: 17
clone_size: .
d_call: .
j_call: TRBJ2-1
cdr3_aa: CASSILVGGGKYNEQFF
cdr3_nt: TGTGCCAGCAGCATATTGGTGGGAGGGGGTAAATACAATGAGCAGTTCTTC

v_call: TRBV6-5
cdr3_length: 15
clone_size: .
d_call: .
j_call: TRBJ2-1
cdr3_aa: CASSYRLLPGNEQFF
cdr3_nt: TGTGCCAGCAGTTACCGGCTCCTTCCGGGCAATGAGCAGTTCTTC

v_call: TRBV7-9
cdr3_length: 17
clone_size: .
d_call: TRBD2
j_call: TRBJ2-1
cdr3_aa: CASSSGRLAEIYNEQFF
cdr3_nt: TGTGCCAGCAGCTCCGGCCGACTAGCGGAGATATACAATGAGCAGTTCTTC

v_call: TRBV15
cdr3_length: 15
clone_size: .
d_call: TRBD1
j_call: TRBJ2-7
cdr3_aa: CATSNRDRMSYEQYF
cdr3_nt: TGTGCCACAAGTAACCGGGACAGGATGTCCTACGAGCAGTACTTC

v_call: TRBV11-2
cdr3_length: 15
clone_size: .
d_call: .
j_call: TRBJ1-1
cdr3_aa: CASSLSLRVLTEAFF
cdr3_nt: TGTGCCAGCAGCTTGTCTCTACGGGTTCTCACTGAAGCTTTCTTT

v_call: TRBV6-1
cdr3_length: 13
clone_size: few
d_call: .
j_call: TRBJ2-5
cdr3_aa: CASSEATGETQYF
cdr3_nt: TGTGCCAGCAGCGAAGCTACGGGAGAGACCCAGTACTTC

v_call: TRBV19
cdr3_length: 13
clone_size: .
d_call: .
j_call: TRBJ1-1
cdr3_aa: CASSIDWNTEAFF
cdr3_nt: TGTGCCAGTAGTATAGACTGGAACACTGAAGCTTTCTTT

v_call: TRBV6-5
cdr3_length: 16
clone_size: .
d_call: .
j_call: TRBJ2-7
cdr3_aa: CASSYKYQVSSYEQYF
cdr3_nt: TGTGCCAGCAGTTACAAGTATCAGGTTTCTTCCTACGAGCAGTACTTC

v_call: TRBV7-3
cdr3_length: 16
clone_size: .
d_call: TRBD2
j_call: TRBJ2-3
cdr3_aa: CASSFGLAGYTDTQYF
cdr3_nt: TGTGCCAGCAGCTTCGGACTAGCGGGGTACACAGATACGCAGTATTTT

v_call: TRBV9
cdr3_length: 15
clone_size: .
d_call: TRBD2
j_call: TRBJ2-7
cdr3_aa: CASSVVAGSSYEQYF
cdr3_nt: TGTGCCAGCAGCGTAGTAGCGGGGAGCTCCTACGAGCAGTACTTC

v_call: TRBV9
cdr3_length: 14
clone_size: .
d_call: TRBD2
j_call: TRBJ2-1
cdr3_aa: CASSGPAGGLEQFF
cdr3_nt: TGTGCCAGCAGCGGCCCAGCGGGAGGGCTCGAGCAGTTCTTC

v_call: TRBV6-5
cdr3_length: 15
clone_size: .
d_call: .
j_call: TRBJ1-2
cdr3_aa: CASSYTGGTNYGYTF
cdr3_nt: TGTGCCAGCAGTTACACAGGCGGTACTAACTATGGCTACACCTTC

v_call: TRBV4-2
cdr3_length: 15
clone_size: once
d_call: TRBD1
j_call: TRBJ2-3
cdr3_aa: CASSQGTVSTDTQYF
cdr3_nt: TGTGCCAGCAGCCAGGGGACAGTCAGCACAGATACGCAGTATTTT

v_call: TRBV6-6
cdr3_length: 14
clone_size: .
d_call: TRBD2
j_call: TRBJ2-1
cdr3_aa: CASSYGLAGDEQFF
cdr3_nt: TGTGCCAGCAGTTACGGACTAGCGGGAGATGAGCAGTTCTTC

v_call: TRBV11-2
cdr3_length: 13
clone_size: .
d_call: .
j_call: TRBJ2-3
cdr3_aa: CASSLAWTDTQYF
cdr3_nt: TGTGCCAGCAGCTTGGCCTGGACAGATACGCAGTATTTT